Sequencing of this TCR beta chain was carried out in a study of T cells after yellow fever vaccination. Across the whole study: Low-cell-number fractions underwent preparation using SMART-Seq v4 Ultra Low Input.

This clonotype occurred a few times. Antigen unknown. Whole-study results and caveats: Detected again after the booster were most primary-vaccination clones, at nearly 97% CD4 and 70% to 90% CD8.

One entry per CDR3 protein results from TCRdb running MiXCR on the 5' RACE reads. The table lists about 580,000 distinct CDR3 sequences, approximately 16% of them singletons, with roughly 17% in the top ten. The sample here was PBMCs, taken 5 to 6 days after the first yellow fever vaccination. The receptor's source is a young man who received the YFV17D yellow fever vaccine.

CDR3 region: CSAASGNQPQHF. The CDR3 coding sequence is TGCAGCGCCGCCAGTGGCAATCAGCCCCAGCATTTT. The chain combines TRBV29-1 with TRBJ1-5; D not certain. Per the germline V gene, CDR1 is SQVTM and CDR2 is ANQGSEA. With 7 bases removed from V and 2 bases from J, the gap between germline ends came to 9 bases. The length of the CDR3 is 12 residues.